Included here is one TCR beta chain sequence, with context. These data come from a study of shared clonotypes between healthy human individuals. V was clipped by 4 bases and J by 6 bases, with 4 bases between them. Germline lookup yields CDR1 MNHNS and CDR2 SASEGT. The CDR3 extends over 11 amino acids. Sequencing was at deep level. The protocol was immunoSEQ multiplex PCR, while the TCRdb copy is restricted to in-frame clones and leaves out a portion. The sample lists about 1.5 million clones, approximately 98% occurring once. The chain recombines TRBV6-1 with TRBJ2-1; D is unclear. This clonotype was obtained from a man aged 25-40 years in good health. The specimen was naive CD4+ T cells sorted from blood. As for subset: CD45RA+ positively selected. CDR3 sequence reads: CASSVSNEQFF. The CDR3 bases are TGTGCCAGCAGTGTTTCCAATGAGCAGTTCTTC.